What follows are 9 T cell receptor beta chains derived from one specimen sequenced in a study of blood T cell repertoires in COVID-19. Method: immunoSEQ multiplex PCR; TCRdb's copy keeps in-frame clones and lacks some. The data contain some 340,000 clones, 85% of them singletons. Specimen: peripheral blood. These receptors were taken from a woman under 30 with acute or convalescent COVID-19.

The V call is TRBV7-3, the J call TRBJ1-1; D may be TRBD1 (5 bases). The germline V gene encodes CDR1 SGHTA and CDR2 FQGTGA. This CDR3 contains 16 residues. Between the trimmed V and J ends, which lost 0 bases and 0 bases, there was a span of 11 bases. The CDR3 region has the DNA TGTGCCAGCAGCTTAACGGGGGAGGCTGTGAACACTGAAGCTTTCTTT. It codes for CASSLTGEAVNTEAFF.

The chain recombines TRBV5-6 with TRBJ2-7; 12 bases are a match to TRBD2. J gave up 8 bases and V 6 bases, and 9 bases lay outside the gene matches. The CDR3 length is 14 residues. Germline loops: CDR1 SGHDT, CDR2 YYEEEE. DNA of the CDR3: TGTGCCAGCACGGTGACTAGCGGGAGCAACAAGCAGTACTTC. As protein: CASTVTSGSNKQYF.

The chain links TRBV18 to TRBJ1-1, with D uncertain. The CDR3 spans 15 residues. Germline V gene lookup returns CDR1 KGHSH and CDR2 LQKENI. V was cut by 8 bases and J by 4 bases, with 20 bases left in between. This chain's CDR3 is CASRVSVKRVTEAFF. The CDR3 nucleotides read TGTGCCAGCCGAGTGTCCGTTAAGAGGGTCACTGAAGCTTTCTTT.

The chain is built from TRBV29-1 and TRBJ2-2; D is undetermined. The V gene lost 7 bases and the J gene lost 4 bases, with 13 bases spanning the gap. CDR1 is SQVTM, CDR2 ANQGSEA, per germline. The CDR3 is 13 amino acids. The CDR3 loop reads CSAPLRGTGELFF. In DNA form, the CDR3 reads TGCAGCGCCCCATTGCGCGGCACCGGGGAGCTGTTTTTT.

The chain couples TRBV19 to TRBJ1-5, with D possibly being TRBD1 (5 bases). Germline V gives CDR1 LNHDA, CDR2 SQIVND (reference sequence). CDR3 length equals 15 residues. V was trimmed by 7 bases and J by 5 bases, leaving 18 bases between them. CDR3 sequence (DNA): TGTGCCAGTATAAGTTCCCCAGGGTGGGATCAGCCCCAGCATTTT. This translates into CASISSPGWDQPQHF.

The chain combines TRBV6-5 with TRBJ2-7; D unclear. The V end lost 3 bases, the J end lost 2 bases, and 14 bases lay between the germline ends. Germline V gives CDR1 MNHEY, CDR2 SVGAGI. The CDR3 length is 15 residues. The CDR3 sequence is CASSYFAGPTYEQYF. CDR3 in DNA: TGTGCCAGCAGTTATTTCGCAGGTCCAACCTACGAGCAGTACTTC.

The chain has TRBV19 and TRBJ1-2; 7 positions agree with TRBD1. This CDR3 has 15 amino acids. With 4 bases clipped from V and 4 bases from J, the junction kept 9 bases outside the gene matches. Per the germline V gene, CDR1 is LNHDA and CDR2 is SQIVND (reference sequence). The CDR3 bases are TGTGCCAGTAGTACTACGACAGGGCTTGGCTATGGCTACACCTTC. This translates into CASSTTTGLGYGYTF.

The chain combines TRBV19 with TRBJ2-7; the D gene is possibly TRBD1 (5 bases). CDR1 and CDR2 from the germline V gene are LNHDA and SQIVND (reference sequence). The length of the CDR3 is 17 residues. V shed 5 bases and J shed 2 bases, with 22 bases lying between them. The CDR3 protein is CASSSVGLRQSAYEQYF. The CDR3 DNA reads TGTGCCAGTAGTTCGGTTGGTTTACGACAGTCCGCCTACGAGCAGTACTTC.

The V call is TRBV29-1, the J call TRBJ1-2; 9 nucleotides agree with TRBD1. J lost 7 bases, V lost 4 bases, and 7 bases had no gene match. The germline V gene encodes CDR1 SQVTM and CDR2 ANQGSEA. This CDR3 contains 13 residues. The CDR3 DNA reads TGCAGCGTTGCCACAGGGGGCGCGGTTGGCTACACCTTC. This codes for CSVATGGAVGYTF.